This entry concerns a single T cell receptor beta chain. These data originate in a study of cytomegalovirus exposure and HLA in healthy donors. About the study: Earlier, 110 million or so unique TCR beta sequences were recovered from about 200 million T cells by an analysis.

The CDR3 is 14 amino acids. CDR1 is MNHEY, CDR2 SVGAGI, per germline. V lost 9 bases to trimming and J lost 4 bases, with 15 bases between them. The donors comprised healthy bone marrow donors. PCR was performed using 60 Vbeta and 13 Jbeta primers. The table came from immunoSEQ multiplex PCR; TCRdb's copy has only in-frame clones and leaves some out. The repertoire holds over 150,000 clones, roughly 76% seen once, with roughly 1.9% in the top ten. The source material was PBMCs. The TCR originated in a human donor in good health. The chain combines TRBV6-5 with TRBJ2-2; a possible D gene is TRBD2 (5 bases). For the CDR3, the DNA is TGTGCCAGTGAAGAGGGTCTAGGCACCGGGGAGCTGTTTTTT. Its translation is CASEEGLGTGELFF.